A selection of T cell receptor beta chains follows, all from one sample in a study of blood T cell repertoires in COVID-19. Produced via immunoSEQ multiplex PCR; TCRdb's table is partial and in-frame only. The data show 230,000 or so clones, roughly 84% seen once. The sample comprised peripheral blood. The receptor set was obtained from a man in his forties with active or convalescent COVID-19. CDR3s include the opening cysteine and the closing phenylalanine or tryptophan. The D gene is left open where the match is weak. A clone size is listed for some rows: how often the clone was seen (once, few, many), or a class if it is expanded.

v_gene	abundance	j_gene	d_gene	CDR3aa	CDR3nt
TRBV23-1	-	TRBJ1-2	TRBD1	CASSQLGQGRARCGGYTF	TGCGCCAGCAGTCAATTGGGACAGGGGAGGGCCCGGTGCGGTGGCTACACCTTC
TRBV5-1	-	TRBJ1-5	TRBD1	CASSPGTGGNQPQHF	TGCGCCAGCAGCCCGGGGACAGGGGGCAATCAGCCCCAGCATTTT
TRBV19	-	TRBJ1-2	-	CASSIAASNYGYTF	TGTGCCAGTAGTATAGCCGCGTCCAACTATGGCTACACCTTC
TRBV5-8	-	TRBJ1-4	TRBD1	CASSLSGTGGNEKLFF	TGTGCCAGCAGCCTGTCCGGGACAGGGGGAAATGAAAAACTGTTTTTT
TRBV27	-	TRBJ1-1	-	CASSTATAAGNTEAFF	TGTGCCAGCAGTACCGCTACTGCGGCTGGGAACACTGAAGCTTTCTTT
TRBV19	-	TRBJ1-5	TRBD1	CASSIDPRTGGFRQPQHF	TGTGCCAGTAGTATAGATCCCCGGACAGGGGGATTTCGTCAGCCCCAGCATTTT
TRBV2	-	TRBJ1-5	TRBD1	CASSAQGPLGNQPQHF	TGTGCCAGCAGTGCACAGGGGCCCCTTGGCAATCAGCCCCAGCATTTT
TRBV5-5	-	TRBJ2-7	-	CASSFAGPHEQYF	TGTGCCAGCAGCTTCGCGGGCCCCCACGAGCAGTACTTC
TRBV18	-	TRBJ2-7	-	CASSPDSLAQYF	TGTGCCAGCTCACCGGACTCCCTTGCGCAGTACTTC
TRBV5-1	-	TRBJ1-1	TRBD1	CASSLRTGTYGNTEAFF	TGCGCCAGCAGCTTGAGGACAGGGACCTATGGGAACACTGAAGCTTTCTTT
TRBV19	-	TRBJ1-5	-	CASSAGTRPQHF	TGTGCCAGTAGTGCAGGCACTAGGCCCCAGCATTTT
TRBV2	-	TRBJ2-2	TRBD1	CASSERVQGAGELFF	TGTGCCAGCAGTGAAAGGGTACAGGGGGCCGGGGAGCTGTTTTTT
TRBV18	-	TRBJ1-1	-	CASSPRGGFEDTEAFF	TGTGCCAGCTCACCAAGGGGCGGCTTTGAGGACACTGAAGCTTTCTTT
TRBV27	-	TRBJ1-1	-	CASSLGVLGNTEAFF	TGTGCCAGCAGTCTCGGGGTTTTGGGGAACACTGAAGCTTTCTTT
TRBV4-1	-	TRBJ1-3	-	CASWVGPFSGNTIYF	TGCGCCAGCTGGGTGGGGCCCTTCTCTGGAAACACCATATATTTT
TRBV28	-	TRBJ1-5	TRBD1	CASSQGAKGYSNQPQHF	TGTGCCAGCAGTCAGGGGGCGAAGGGTTATAGCAATCAGCCCCAGCATTTT
TRBV5-1	-	TRBJ2-2	-	CASSLGTGGQTGELFF	TGCGCCAGCAGCTTGGGTACGGGGGGCCAAACCGGGGAGCTGTTTTTT
TRBV27	-	TRBJ1-2	-	CASGTQEGLGGGYTF	TGTGCCAGCGGGACTCAGGAAGGACTTGGAGGCGGCTACACCTTC
TRBV18	-	TRBJ2-1	TRBD1	CASSPVTGVNEQFF	TGTGCCAGCTCACCTGTTACAGGGGTCAATGAGCAGTTCTTC
TRBV11-2	-	TRBJ2-5	TRBD2	CASSQYGGSRETQYF	TGTGCCAGCAGCCAATACGGGGGGTCGAGAGAGACCCAGTACTTC
TRBV30	few	TRBJ1-4	-	CAGRSPGTTNEKLFF	TGTGCCGGGAGATCTCCAGGGACAACTAATGAAAAACTGTTTTTT
TRBV19	few	TRBJ1-1	-	CASSIRRRENTEAFF	TGTGCCAGTAGTATTAGGCGGCGGGAGAACACTGAAGCTTTCTTT
TRBV7-2	-	TRBJ1-1	-	CASSLEGGYTEAFF	TGTGCCAGCAGCTTAGAGGGGGGGTACACTGAAGCTTTCTTT
TRBV2	-	TRBJ2-7	TRBD1	CASRNPGQGAGYEQYF	TGTGCCAGCAGGAACCCGGGACAGGGGGCCGGGTACGAGCAGTACTTC
TRBV4-1	-	TRBJ1-2	-	CASSQDRGLGYTF	TGCGCCAGCAGCCAAGATCGGGGACTTGGCTACACCTTC
TRBV5-3	-	TRBJ2-5	-	CARSWDCRTQYF	TGTGCCAGAAGCTGGGACTGTAGGACCCAGTACTTC
TRBV9	-	TRBJ2-3	-	CASSVILVASTDTQYF	TGTGCCAGCAGCGTGATCCTAGTGGCTAGCACAGATACGCAGTATTTT
TRBV7-9	-	TRBJ1-5	-	CASSPREGSNQPQHF	TGTGCCAGCAGCCCTCGAGAGGGATCCAATCAGCCCCAGCATTTT
TRBV5-4	-	TRBJ2-5	-	CASSLAGPGTQYF	TGTGCCAGCAGCTTGGCCGGTCCGGGGACCCAGTACTTC
TRBV5-6	-	TRBJ1-5	-	CASSLEQGDQPQHF	TGTGCCAGCAGCTTGGAACAGGGAGATCAGCCCCAGCATTTT
TRBV27	-	TRBJ1-4	-	CASSLYGASNEKLFF	TGTGCCAGCAGTTTATATGGGGCAAGTAATGAAAAACTGTTTTTT
TRBV30	-	TRBJ1-2	-	CAWSAGGFATF	TGTGCCTGGAGTGCTGGGGGGTTCGCCACCTTC
TRBV6-1	-	TRBJ1-2	-	CASSEAHGGPDGYTF	TGTGCCAGCAGTGAAGCGCACGGGGGACCGGATGGCTACACCTTC
TRBV2	-	TRBJ2-1	TRBD2	CASRSSGSEYEQFF	TGTGCCAGCAGATCCAGCGGGAGTGAGTATGAGCAGTTCTTC
TRBV5-1	-	TRBJ1-4	TRBD1	CASSLGQGAHEKLFF	TGCGCCAGCAGCTTAGGACAGGGAGCCCATGAAAAACTGTTTTTT
TRBV12-3/TRBV12-4	-	TRBJ2-1	-	CASTPSYNEQFF	TGTGCCAGCACCCCTTCTTACAATGAGCAGTTCTTC
TRBV6-5	-	TRBJ2-2	-	CASRGRTITGELFF	TGTGCCAGCAGGGGGAGGACAATCACCGGGGAGCTGTTTTTT
TRBV9	-	TRBJ1-2	-	CASFGRGYGYTF	TGTGCCAGCTTTGGGAGAGGCTATGGCTACACCTTC
TRBV12-5	-	TRBJ2-7	TRBD2	CASGSLTSGSSYEQYF	TGTGCTAGTGGTTCGCTTACTAGCGGGAGCTCCTACGAGCAGTACTTC
TRBV19	-	TRBJ1-1	-	CATTRVTGTEAFF	TGTGCCACCACTCGGGTTACGGGCACTGAAGCTTTCTTT
TRBV27	once	TRBJ2-3	-	CASSLYGRMPTSTDTQYF	TGTGCCAGCAGTTTATATGGGAGAATGCCAACTAGCACAGATACGCAGTATTTT
TRBV2	-	TRBJ1-2	-	CASRDDRFGYTF	TGTGCCAGCAGAGACGACAGATTTGGCTACACCTTC
TRBV3-1/TRBV3-2	-	TRBJ1-3	-	CASSHGTTGNTIYF	TGTGCCAGCAGCCATGGGACAACTGGAAACACCATATATTTT
TRBV6-1	few	TRBJ2-7	TRBD2	CASSERLTGGYEQYF	TGTGCCAGCAGTGAGAGACTGACGGGGGGATACGAGCAGTACTTC
TRBV7-9	-	TRBJ1-1	-	CASSPRTENTEAFF	TGTGCCAGCAGCCCTCGGACAGAGAACACTGAAGCTTTCTTT
TRBV10-3	-	TRBJ1-1	TRBD1	CAIGGTGERLSTEAFF	TGTGCCATCGGAGGGACAGGGGAACGGTTATCTACTGAAGCTTTCTTT
TRBV7-9	once	TRBJ1-5	-	CASSLGTYSNQPQHF	TGTGCCAGCAGCTTAGGGACTTATAGCAATCAGCCCCAGCATTTT
TRBV28	-	TRBJ2-7	-	CAIQEGGMSYEQYF	TGTGCCATCCAAGAGGGGGGGATGAGTTACGAGCAGTACTTC
TRBV19	-	TRBJ1-1	TRBD1	CASSVQGSATSNTEAFF	TGTGCCAGTAGTGTACAGGGGAGCGCGACTTCGAACACTGAAGCTTTCTTT
TRBV6-5	-	TRBJ2-7	TRBD1	CASSWTGAAYEQYF	TGTGCCAGCAGTTGGACAGGGGCCGCCTACGAGCAGTACTTC
TRBV3-1/TRBV3-2	-	TRBJ2-2	TRBD1	CASGTDRGWTGELFF	TGTGCCAGCGGAACTGACAGGGGTTGGACCGGGGAGCTGTTTTTT
TRBV6-4	-	TRBJ2-1	-	CASSDGGDYNEQFF	TGTGCCAGCAGTGACGGCGGGGACTACAATGAGCAGTTCTTC
TRBV29-1	-	TRBJ1-5	-	CSVEVGANQPQHF	TGCAGCGTTGAAGTTGGGGCCAATCAGCCCCAGCATTTT
TRBV3-1/TRBV3-2	once	TRBJ1-6	-	CASSQEGAKNSPLHF	TGTGCCAGCAGCCAAGAGGGGGCTAAAAATTCACCCCTCCACTTT
TRBV9	-	TRBJ2-2	TRBD2	CASSLSTSGENTGELFF	TGTGCCAGCAGCTTGTCGACTAGCGGGGAAAACACCGGGGAGCTGTTTTTT
TRBV27	-	TRBJ2-7	TRBD1	CASSPRDRGELAGSIREQYF	TGTGCCAGCAGCCCCCGGGACAGGGGGGAACTAGCGGGTTCAATTCGCGAGCAGTACTTC
TRBV11-2	-	TRBJ1-1	-	CASSAPRGMNTEAFF	TGTGCCAGCAGCGCTCCCCGGGGGATGAACACTGAAGCTTTCTTT